The clone carrying this TCR beta chain was seen just once. Its antigen is still unknown. V was clipped by 1 base and J by 4 bases, with 10 bases between them. The CDR3 spans 15 residues. The germline CDR1 and CDR2 sequences are LNHNV and YYDKDF (reference sequence). The data belong to a study of early T cells in non-severe SARS-CoV-2 infection. Overall study context: Chains stayed unpaired after sequencing of bulk RNA from unsorted whole blood. Notes on the study in general: VDJdb matching, biased toward anti-spike CD8 responses, missed private and CD4 specificities.

The protocol attached unique molecular identifiers to individual cDNA molecules. MiXCR, run by TCRdb on the 5' RACE reads, gives a single entry per CDR3 protein. The sample includes fewer than 85,000 distinct CDR3 sequences, roughly an eighth of them seen just once. This TCR was sampled from an adult who was a healthcare worker with PCR-confirmed SARS-CoV-2 infection or an uninfected control (not recorded which). The V and J genes are TRBV15 and TRBJ2-2, with D tentatively TRBD1 (5 bases). What was sequenced was whole blood. CDR3 DNA: TGTGCCACCAGCAGAGCGGAGACAGTCACCGGGGAGCTGTTTTTT. Translation: CATSRAETVTGELFF.